A selection of T cell receptor beta chains follows, all from one sample in a study of monozygotic twins with inflammatory bowel disease. TCRdb reprocessed the 5' RACE reads and reports one entry per CDR3 protein, with no DNA. In all, the sample yields about 380,000 distinct CDR3 sequences. The material sequenced was blood. Receptors originate from a human donor with ulcerative colitis or Crohn's disease, or a healthy co-twin of an affected twin (not recorded which). The CDR3 runs from the conserved cysteine through the conserved F or W.

V gene	J gene	CDR3 protein
TRBV5-1	TRBJ2-7	CASSSDRGHDEQYF
TRBV6-6	TRBJ2-3	CASIPRGAPYTQYF
TRBV10-3	TRBJ1-5	CAISGGTGDNQPQHF
TRBV5-1	TRBJ2-7	CASSLVAGASSYEQYF
TRBV10-3	TRBJ2-2	CAISDPFKDRIITNTGELFF
TRBV5-1	TRBJ1-1	CASSTILNTEAFF
TRBV20-1	TRBJ1-1	CSASGGAVNTEAFF
TRBV5-1	TRBJ2-1	CASSWTSGTYNEQFF
TRBV7-2	TRBJ1-2	CASEGVEKGYTF
TRBV4-2	TRBJ2-2	CASSQDDYASANTGELFF
TRBV11-2	TRBJ2-2	CASSRAGGPTGELFF
TRBV5-1	TRBJ2-5	CASSITGQGETQYF
TRBV27	TRBJ1-1	CASQSPGRALNTEAFF
TRBV7-2	TRBJ1-1	CASSLSSTVVETEAFF
TRBV12-3/TRBV12-4	TRBJ2-1	CASSRTSGGANEQFF
TRBV30	TRBJ1-2	CAWDAVRTGRSYGYTF
TRBV6-5	TRBJ2-2	CASSYSSSGGVVYTGELFF
TRBV13	TRBJ2-7	CASSLWGAEQYF
TRBV4-3	TRBJ1-1	CASSPGTDRRNTEAFF
TRBV6-5	TRBJ2-7	CASNGQGYEQYF
TRBV12-3/TRBV12-4	TRBJ1-1	CASRPDRGKYTEAFF
TRBV19	TRBJ2-5	CASRQQGMGETQYF
TRBV30	TRBJ2-3	CAWDRGWSDTQYF
TRBV12-3/TRBV12-4	TRBJ1-2	CASSSRLTAHGYTF
TRBV7-9	TRBJ2-7	CASSSSGASDWYEQYF
TRBV5-1	TRBJ1-5	CASSLGQGGYQPQHF